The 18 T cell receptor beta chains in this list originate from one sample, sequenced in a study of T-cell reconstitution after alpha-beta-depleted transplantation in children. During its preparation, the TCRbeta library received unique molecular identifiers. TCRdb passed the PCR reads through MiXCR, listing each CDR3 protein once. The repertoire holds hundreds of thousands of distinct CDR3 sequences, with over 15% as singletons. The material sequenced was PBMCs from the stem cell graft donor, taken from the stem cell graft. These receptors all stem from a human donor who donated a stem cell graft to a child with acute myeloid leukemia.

The CDR3 sequence is CASSRERDSYNEQFF. CDR3 sequence (DNA): TGTGCCAGCAGCCGAGAGCGGGACTCCTACAATGAGCAGTTCTTC. The V call is TRBV4-2, the J call TRBJ2-1, with TRBD2 matching 7 bases. The trim removed 4 bases at V and 0 bases at J, leaving 3 bases unmatched. The CDR3 is 15 amino acids. Looked up from germline, CDR1 is LGHNA and CDR2 is YNFKEQ.

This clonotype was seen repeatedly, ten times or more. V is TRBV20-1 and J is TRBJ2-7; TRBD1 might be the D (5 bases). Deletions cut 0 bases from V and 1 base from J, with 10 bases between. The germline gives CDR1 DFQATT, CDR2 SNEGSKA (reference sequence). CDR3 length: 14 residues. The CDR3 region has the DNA TGCAGTGCTAGAGACCTAAGACAGTCCTACGAGCAGTACTTC. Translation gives CSARDLRQSYEQYF.

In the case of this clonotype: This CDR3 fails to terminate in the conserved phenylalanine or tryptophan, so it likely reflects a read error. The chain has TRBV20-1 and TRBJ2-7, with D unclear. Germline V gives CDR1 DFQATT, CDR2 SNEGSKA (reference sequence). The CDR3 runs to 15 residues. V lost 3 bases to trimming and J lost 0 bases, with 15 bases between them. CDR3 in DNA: TGCAGTGCTAGGGAGAGCTCCATGAGCTCCTACGAGCAGTACTCC. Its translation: CSARESSMSSYEQYS.

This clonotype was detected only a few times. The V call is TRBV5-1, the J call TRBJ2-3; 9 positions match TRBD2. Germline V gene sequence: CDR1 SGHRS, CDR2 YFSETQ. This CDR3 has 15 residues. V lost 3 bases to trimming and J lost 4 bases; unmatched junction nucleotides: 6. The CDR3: CASSSPGLAPDTQYF. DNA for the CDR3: TGCGCCAGCAGCTCTCCGGGACTAGCCCCAGATACGCAGTATTTT.

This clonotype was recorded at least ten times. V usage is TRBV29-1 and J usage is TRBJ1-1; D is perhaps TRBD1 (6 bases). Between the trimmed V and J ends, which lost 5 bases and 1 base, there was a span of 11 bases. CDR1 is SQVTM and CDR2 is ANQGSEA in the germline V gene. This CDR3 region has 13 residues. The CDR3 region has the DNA TGCAGCGTTCTTGGCAGGGGGAACACTGAAGCTTTCTTT. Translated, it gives CSVLGRGNTEAFF.

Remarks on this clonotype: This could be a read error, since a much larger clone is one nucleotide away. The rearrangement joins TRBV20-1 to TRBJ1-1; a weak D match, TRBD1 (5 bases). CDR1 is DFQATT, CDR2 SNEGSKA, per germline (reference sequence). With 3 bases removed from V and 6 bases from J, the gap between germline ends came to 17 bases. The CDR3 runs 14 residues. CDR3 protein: CSASNPTWDAEAFF. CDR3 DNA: TGCAGTGCTAGCAACCCCACGTGGGACGCTGAAGCTTTCTTT.

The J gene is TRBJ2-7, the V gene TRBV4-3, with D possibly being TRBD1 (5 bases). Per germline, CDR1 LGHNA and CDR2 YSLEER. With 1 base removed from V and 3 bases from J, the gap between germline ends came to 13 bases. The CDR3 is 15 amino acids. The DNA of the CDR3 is TGCGCCAGCAGCCAAGGGGAACAGGTGATCTACGAGCAGTACTTC. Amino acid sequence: CASSQGEQVIYEQYF.

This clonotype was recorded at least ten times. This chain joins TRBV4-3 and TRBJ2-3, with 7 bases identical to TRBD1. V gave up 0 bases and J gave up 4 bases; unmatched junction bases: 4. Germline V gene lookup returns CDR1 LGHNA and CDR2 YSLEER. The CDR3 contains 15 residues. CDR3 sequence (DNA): TGCGCCAGCAGCCAAGAAACAGGGGAGCCAGATACGCAGTATTTT. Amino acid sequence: CASSQETGEPDTQYF.

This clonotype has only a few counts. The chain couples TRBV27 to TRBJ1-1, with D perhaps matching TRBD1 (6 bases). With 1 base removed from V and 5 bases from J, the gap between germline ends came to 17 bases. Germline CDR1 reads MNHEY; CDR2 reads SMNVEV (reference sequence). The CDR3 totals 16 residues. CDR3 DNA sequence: TGTGCCAGCAGTTTATTGTCTGAGAGGGGGGTAACTGAAGCTTTCTTT. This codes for CASSLLSERGVTEAFF.

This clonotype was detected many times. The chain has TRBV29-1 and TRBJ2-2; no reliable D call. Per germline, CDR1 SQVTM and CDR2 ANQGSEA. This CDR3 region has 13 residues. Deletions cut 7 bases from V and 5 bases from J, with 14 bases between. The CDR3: CSAERSGTGELFF. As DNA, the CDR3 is TGCAGCGCCGAGAGGTCTGGAACCGGGGAGCTGTTTTTT.

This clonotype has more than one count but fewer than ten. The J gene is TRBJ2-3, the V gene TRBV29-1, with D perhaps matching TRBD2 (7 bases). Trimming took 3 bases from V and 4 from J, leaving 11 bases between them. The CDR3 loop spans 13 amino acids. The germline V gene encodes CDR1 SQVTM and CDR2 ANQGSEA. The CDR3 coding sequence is TGCAGCGTTGAGAGAGGGGGGGCAGATACGCAGTATTTT. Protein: CSVERGGADTQYF.

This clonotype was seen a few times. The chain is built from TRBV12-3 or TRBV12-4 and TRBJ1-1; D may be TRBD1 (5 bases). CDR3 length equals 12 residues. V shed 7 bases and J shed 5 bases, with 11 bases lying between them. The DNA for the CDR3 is TGTGCCAGCAACACGGGGGTAACTGAAGCTTTCTTT. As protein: CASNTGVTEAFF.

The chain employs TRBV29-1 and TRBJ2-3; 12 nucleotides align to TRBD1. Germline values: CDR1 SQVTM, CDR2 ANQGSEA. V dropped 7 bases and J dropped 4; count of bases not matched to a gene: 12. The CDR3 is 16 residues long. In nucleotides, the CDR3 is TGCAGCGCTAGGGACAGGGGGCCTCAGAGCGCAGATACGCAGTATTTT. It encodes CSARDRGPQSADTQYF.

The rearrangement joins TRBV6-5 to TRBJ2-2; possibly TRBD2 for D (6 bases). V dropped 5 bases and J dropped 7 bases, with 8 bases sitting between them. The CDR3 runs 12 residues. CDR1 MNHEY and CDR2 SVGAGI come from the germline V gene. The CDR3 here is CASSGLFGELFF. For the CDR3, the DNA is TGTGCCAGCAGTGGACTATTCGGGGAGCTGTTTTTT.

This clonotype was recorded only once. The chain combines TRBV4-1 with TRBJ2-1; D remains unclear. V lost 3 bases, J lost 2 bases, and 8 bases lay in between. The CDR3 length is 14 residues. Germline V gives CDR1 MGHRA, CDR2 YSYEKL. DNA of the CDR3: TGCGCCAGCAGCCACCAAGCTCCCTACAATGAGCAGTTCTTC. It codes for CASSHQAPYNEQFF.

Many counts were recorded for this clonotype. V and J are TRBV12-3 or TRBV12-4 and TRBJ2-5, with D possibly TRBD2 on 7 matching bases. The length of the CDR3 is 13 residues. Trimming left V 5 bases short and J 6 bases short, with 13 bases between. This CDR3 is CASSPGRDKTQYF. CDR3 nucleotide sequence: TGTGCCAGCAGTCCAGGGAGGGACAAGACCCAGTACTTC.

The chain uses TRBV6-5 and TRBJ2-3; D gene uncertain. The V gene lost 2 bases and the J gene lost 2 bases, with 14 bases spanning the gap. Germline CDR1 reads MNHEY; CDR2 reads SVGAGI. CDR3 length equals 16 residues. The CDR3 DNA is TGTGCCAGCAGTTACGTACAGACCCAGCACACAGATACGCAGTATTTT. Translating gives CASSYVQTQHTDTQYF.

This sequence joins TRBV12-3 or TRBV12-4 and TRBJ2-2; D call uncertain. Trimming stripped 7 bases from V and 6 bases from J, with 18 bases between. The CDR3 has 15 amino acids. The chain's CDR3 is CASNHPSTGAGELFF. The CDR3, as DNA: TGTGCCAGCAACCACCCCTCAACTGGGGCCGGGGAGCTGTTTTTT.